This T cell receptor beta chain emerged from a study of blood T cell repertoires in COVID-19. At the level of the study: Samples of COVID-19 (acute and convalescent) were obtained from the United States, Italy and Spain.

The table lists this clone with a few counts. The CDR3 extends over 13 amino acids. V lost 1 base and J lost 8, with 11 bases in between. Sequencing used immunoSEQ multiplex PCR; TCRdb keeps in-frame clones, though not all of them. This sample has more than 60,000 clones, with 70% to 85% found just once. Sequenced: peripheral blood. This chain links TRBV12-3 or TRBV12-4 with TRBJ1-2; the D gene is possibly TRBD1 (5 bases). The sequence was obtained from a human donor in a cohort sampled during active COVID-19. The CDR3 loop is CASSLVTVMGYTF. The CDR3 DNA reads TGTGCCAGCAGTTTAGTGACAGTGATGGGCTACACCTTC.